This T cell receptor (beta chain) stems from a study of control samples from healthy donors and cancer patients. CDR1 is LGHNA and CDR2 is YSLEER in the germline V gene. Losses at the gene ends were 0 bases for V and 7 bases for J; bases not matched to a gene: 7. The CDR3 has 16 residues. Profiled with immunoSEQ multiplex PCR; TCRdb holds only in-frame clones, not every one. The sample yields 150,000 to 200,000 clones, around 89% seen once. This TCR came from a woman aged 50 to 60 in good health. Source material: blood. The chain uses TRBV4-3 and TRBJ2-3, with TRBD2 matching 10 bases. CDR3 residues: CASSQDPPSGGNTQYF. DNA of the CDR3: TGCGCCAGCAGCCAAGACCCCCCTAGCGGGGGTAATACGCAGTATTTT.